Listed here are 25 T cell receptor beta chains from one sample, sequenced in a study of blood T cell repertoires in COVID-19. Data came from immunoSEQ multiplex PCR; TCRdb stores just in-frame clones and leaves some out. The table has a few hundred thousand clones, about four fifths seen once. The sample was PBMCs or T cells enriched from blood (not recorded which). These TCRs come from a woman aged 40 to 49 who had recovered from COVID-19.

The V gene is TRBV5-1, the J gene TRBJ2-1; the match to TRBD2 covers 12 bases. From germline, CDR1 is SGHRS and CDR2 YFSETQ. After removal of 4 bases from V and 7 bases from J, the junction contained 9 bases not matched to a gene. CDR3 length: 16 amino acids. The CDR3 is CASSRTSGIAGNEQFF. The DNA of the CDR3 is TGCGCCAGCAGCAGGACTAGCGGGATCGCTGGAAATGAGCAGTTCTTC.

J is TRBJ2-5 and V is TRBV18, with a tentative D call TRBD2 (6 bases). Trimming stripped 2 bases from V and 5 bases from J, with 15 bases between. The CDR3 spans 15 residues. Looked up from germline, CDR1 is KGHSH and CDR2 is LQKENI. The CDR3 sequence is CASSPSGEVPETQYF. CDR3 bases: TGTGCCAGCTCACCATCGGGGGAGGTGCCGGAGACCCAGTACTTC.

This clone was recorded once. The V and J genes are TRBV21-1 and TRBJ1-2; the D segment call TRBD1 is taken from the table without a DNA check. TRBV21-1 is a pseudogene segment. There are 13 residues in the CDR3. In DNA, the CDR3 is TGTGCCAGCAGCAAATACAGGGTGGACGGCTACACCTTC. Translating it yields CASSKYRVDGYTF.

The genes are TRBV6-6 and TRBJ2-1; D might be TRBD2 (6 bases). The germline V gene has CDR1 MNHNY and CDR2 SVGAGI (reference sequence). The CDR3 is 13 residues long. Trimming stripped 6 bases from V and 10 bases from J, with 16 bases between. The CDR3 DNA is TGTGCCAGCAGGCTACTCGGTGGGGGGGAGCAGTTCTTC. It is translated as CASRLLGGGEQFF.

The chain combines TRBV6-4 with TRBJ1-2, with D perhaps matching TRBD1 (6 bases). Germline CDR1 and CDR2: MRHNA and SNTAGT. The CDR3 has 14 residues. Trimming removed 6 bases at V and 7 bases at J, with 18 bases between. CDR3 bases: TGTGCCAGCAGGGGCCCCGGGGGGCTGAGTGGCTACACCTTC. Its translation is CASRGPGGLSGYTF.

The CDR3 protein is CATSQTGNYGYTF. CDR3 sequence (DNA): TGTGCCACCTCCCAGACAGGGAACTATGGCTACACCTTC. V and J are TRBV27 and TRBJ1-2; the match to TRBD1 covers 7 bases. CDR1 is MNHEY, CDR2 SMNVEV, per germline (reference sequence). The CDR3 extends over 13 amino acids. V lost 10 bases, J lost 2 bases, and 7 bases stayed unmatched.

V gene TRBV7-2 combines with J gene TRBJ2-3; D unresolved. The CDR3 length is 13 residues. Germline V gene data show CDR1 as SGHTA and CDR2 as FQGNSA. The V end lost 1 base, the J end lost 8 bases, and 10 bases lay between the germline ends. The CDR3 region has the DNA TGTGCCAGCAGCTTAGGCCTAGTAGGTACGCAGTATTTT. Its protein is CASSLGLVGTQYF.

This rearrangement joins TRBV27 to TRBJ2-1; D is ambiguous. Germline CDR1 reads MNHEY; CDR2 reads SMNVEV (reference sequence). V gave up 1 base and J gave up 5 bases, with 9 bases separating them. The CDR3 is 14 residues long. The CDR3 DNA sequence: TGTGCCAGCAGTTTATATTCCCGGGACAATGAGCAGTTCTTC. It yields the protein CASSLYSRDNEQFF.

The chain employs TRBV28 and TRBJ1-5, with 8 bases fitting TRBD1. V lost 1 base and J lost 7; bases outside the gene matches: 12. The V gene's germline CDR1 is MDHEN and CDR2 SYDVKM. This CDR3 has 17 residues. The CDR3 nucleotides read TGTGCCAGCAGTTTATTAATCTTTTACAGGGGGGACCAGCCCCAGCATTTT. Translated: CASSLLIFYRGDQPQHF.

The V gene is TRBV6-2 or TRBV6-3, the J gene TRBJ2-1; perhaps TRBD2 as D (5 bases). Trimming removed 2 bases from V and 7 bases from J, with 6 bases in between. CDR3 length equals 12 residues. Germline CDR1 and CDR2: MNHEY and SVGEGT. The CDR3 sequence: CASSYGENEQFF. In DNA form, the CDR3 reads TGTGCCAGCAGTTACGGGGAGAATGAGCAGTTCTTC.

The count of this clone is one. J is TRBJ1-6 and V is TRBV7-2; no clear D. The germline V and J ends were trimmed by 8 bases and 6 bases, with 23 bases remaining between them. The CDR3 totals 17 residues. The germline V gene has CDR1 SGHTA and CDR2 FQGNSA. The CDR3 nucleotides are TGTGCCAGCGGGCAGCGGGGTGCGCAAATTATTAATTCACCCCTCCACTTT. This sequence encodes CASGQRGAQIINSPLHF.

This rearrangement joins TRBV28 to TRBJ2-5; perhaps TRBD1 as D (6 bases). CDR3 length: 14 amino acids. Between the trimmed V and J ends, which lost 5 bases and 4 bases, there was a span of 14 bases. Per germline, CDR1 MDHEN and CDR2 SYDVKM. DNA for the CDR3: TGTGCCAGCAGTAGCCGGGACAAGATAGAGACCCAGTACTTC. It translates to CASSSRDKIETQYF.

CDR3 protein: CASSLFTGGGTGELFF. For the CDR3, the DNA is TGTGCCAGCAGTTTATTCACAGGGGGGGGCACCGGGGAGCTGTTTTTT. The chain joins TRBV28 to TRBJ2-2; D may be TRBD1 (8 bases). Looked up from germline, CDR1 is MDHEN and CDR2 is SYDVKM. V gave up 1 base and J gave up 4 bases, with 13 bases separating them. This CDR3 contains 16 residues.

This chain links TRBV18 with TRBJ2-5; D not resolved. V was clipped by 2 bases and J by 3 bases, with 13 bases between them. Germline lookup yields CDR1 KGHSH and CDR2 LQKENI. The CDR3 covers 15 residues. CDR3 sequence reads: CASSPLAMNKETQYF. The DNA for the CDR3 is TGTGCCAGCTCACCATTAGCAATGAACAAAGAGACCCAGTACTTC.

The chain joins TRBV7-2 to TRBJ1-2; a weak D match, TRBD1 (6 bases). The CDR3 totals 13 residues. Trimming removed 1 base at V and 14 bases at J, with 17 bases between. Germline lookup yields CDR1 SGHTA and CDR2 FQGNSA. The CDR3 region has the DNA TGTGCCAGCAGCTTAGTCCCCCAAGGCAGGGGAACCTTC. Protein product: CASSLVPQGRGTF.

Only one count was recorded for this clone. This CDR3 reads CATRGTGRVTEAFF. In DNA, the CDR3 is TGTGCCACCCGGGGGACAGGGAGAGTCACTGAAGCTTTCTTT. This chain links TRBV10-3 with TRBJ1-1, with 9 bases matching TRBD1. There are 14 residues in the CDR3. The V and J ends lost 10 bases and 4 bases, in that order; junction bases with no gene match: 10. Germline V gene data show CDR1 as ENHRY and CDR2 as SYGVKD.

The rearrangement uses TRBV4-1 and TRBJ1-1; D uncertain. Germline CDR1 and CDR2: MGHRA and YSYEKL. V was pared by 8 bases and J by 2 bases, with 15 bases between. The CDR3 length is 14 residues. Here the CDR3 reads CASREQPFNTEAFF. DNA for the CDR3: TGCGCCAGCCGGGAGCAACCGTTTAACACTGAAGCTTTCTTT.

The V and J genes are TRBV18 and TRBJ1-6; D is unclear. CDR1 and CDR2 from the germline V gene are KGHSH and LQKENI. The ends were cut back, 8 bases at V and 4 bases at J, with 9 bases in the middle. This CDR3 is built from 13 residues. The CDR3 region is CASTDMYNSPLHF. The CDR3 bases are TGTGCCAGCACCGACATGTATAATTCACCCCTCCACTTT.

The chain couples TRBV11-3 to TRBJ1-1, with D possibly TRBD1 on 6 matching bases. CDR3 length: 12 amino acids. Germline V gene data show CDR1 as SGHNT and CDR2 as YENEEA. With 4 bases removed from V and 10 bases from J, the gap between germline ends came to 13 bases. The CDR3 DNA sequence: TGTGCCAGCAGCTCGAGTCGGGGGGCAGCTTTCTTT. Amino acids: CASSSSRGAAFF.

The V gene is TRBV11-2, the J gene TRBJ1-3; 7 nucleotides line up with TRBD1. The V gene end was trimmed by 5 bases and the J gene end by 4 bases; junction bases not matched to a gene: 8. The CDR3 is made up of 15 amino acids. Germline loops: CDR1 SGHAT, CDR2 FQNNGV. Here the CDR3 DNA reads TGTGCCAGCAGCCCCCAACAGGGGAGCGGAAACACCATATATTTT. This codes for CASSPQQGSGNTIYF. Together with reference TRBV11-2 and TRBJ1-3, the CDR3 gives the full variable domain: EAGVAQSPRYKIIEKRQSVAFWCNPISGHATLYWYQQILGQGPKLLIQFQNNGVVDDSQLPKDRFSAERLKGVDSTLKIQPAKLEDSAVYLCASSPQQGSGNTIYFGEGSWLTVV.

The chain links TRBV5-1 to TRBJ1-1; no definite D call. From germline, CDR1 is SGHRS and CDR2 YFSETQ. The CDR3 spans 14 residues. V lost 1 base and J lost 1, with 8 bases in between. CDR3 residues: CASSLNTANTEAFF. As DNA, the CDR3 is TGCGCCAGCAGCTTGAACACAGCGAACACTGAAGCTTTCTTT.

The chain employs TRBV5-1 and TRBJ1-4; no definite D call. CDR3 length: 15 residues. Germline V gives CDR1 SGHRS, CDR2 YFSETQ. V lost 0 bases, J lost 4 bases, and 10 bases lay in between. The CDR3 DNA reads as TGCGCCAGCAGCTTGGGAGCCGGGAATAATGAAAAACTGTTTTTT. Its protein product is CASSLGAGNNEKLFF.

The gene calls are TRBV2 and TRBJ1-4; 7 nucleotides line up with TRBD1. V lost 4 bases and J lost 2; bases outside the gene matches: 4. CDR3 length: 15 amino acids. The V gene's germline CDR1 is SNHLY and CDR2 FYNNEI. Here the CDR3 DNA reads TGTGCCAGCAGTGGGATGACAGGGACTAATGAAAAACTGTTTTTT. This sequence encodes CASSGMTGTNEKLFF.

This clone was seen more than once but under ten times. One junction end does not reproduce the germline sequence, and a read error may be involved. The J gene is TRBJ2-7, the V gene TRBV9; D may be TRBD1 (6 bases). Germline V gene lookup returns CDR1 SGDLS and CDR2 YYNGEE. The CDR3 runs 13 residues. CDR3 DNA sequence: TGTGCCAGCAGCGTGGCCCCCGGACAGCCGACCTTTTTC. It yields the protein CASSVAPGQPTFF.

This chain connects TRBV5-4 to TRBJ1-2; D not certain. The CDR3 runs 15 residues. CDR1 SGHNT and CDR2 YYREEE come from the germline V gene (reference sequence). V lost 4 bases to trimming and J lost 0 bases, with 13 bases between them. The CDR3 DNA reads as TGTGCCAGCAGCCCTCGGACTACGGCTAACTATGGCTACACCTTC. Amino acid sequence: CASSPRTTANYGYTF.